This TCR beta chain was sequenced in a study of cytomegalovirus exposure and HLA in healthy donors. PCR used 60 Vbeta primers and 13 Jbeta primers. The data were produced by immunoSEQ multiplex PCR, yet TCRdb's version contains in-frame clones alone and is incomplete. The sample holds some 150,000 clones; around 70% are singletons and the top ten take under 2.5%. The length of the CDR3 is 16 residues. General observations from the study: Reports described diagnosis of cytomegalovirus status by the classifier as highly specific and sensitive.

Concerning this clone: Its antigen is unknown.

Sequenced material: PBMCs. The genes are TRBV1 and TRBJ2-6; TRBD2 is the table's D call, not checked against the DNA. TRBV1 is reported as a pseudogene. This receptor was obtained from a woman aged 55-69 years in good health and CMV-seropositive. The CDR3 region is CTSSPSVRSGANVLTF. As DNA, the CDR3 is TGCACCAGCAGCCCCAGCGTTCGCTCTGGGGCCAACGTCCTGACTTTC.